This T cell receptor (beta chain) came from a study of T cells expressing NK-cell markers (TCRdb year 2020). Notes on the research overall: Three sorted T-cell subsets (CD3+CD56+NKG2C+, CD3+CD56+NKG2C- and CD3+CD56-NKG2C+) from eight donors had their TCR beta-chain repertoires profiled. Among the eight sequenced donors, only one was HCMV-seronegative, while the other seven were HCMV-seropositive. The eight sequenced donors were randomly selected healthy volunteers, three men and five women. Illumina HiSeq 2000/2500, MiSeq or NextSeq was used to sequence libraries as 2 x 150 bp reads.

On this clonotype: Its target antigen remains unknown.

The study at large found these results: In a handful of donors, the dominant CD3+CD56+NKG2C+ clonotypes were among the top 10 CD8+ clonotypes and accounted for about 1.0-7.5% of CD8+ T cells. Those dominant clonotypes were again the most abundant among CD3+CD56-NKG2C+ cells in a handful of donors, at about 28.3-65%. Whether the expanded NKG2C-expressing T cell clones were specific for HCMV antigens was left unclear.

The CDR3 measures 12 amino acids from cysteine to phenylalanine. The DNA is not on file. CDR1 KGHSH and CDR2 LQKENI are derived from the germline V gene. A commercial ELISA kit detecting HCMV-specific IgG in serum was used to determine HCMV serostatus. Peripheral blood mononuclear cells were isolated from blood by Ficoll density gradient centrifugation. TCRdb lists the instrument as Illumina HiSeq 2000. The TCR beta cDNA libraries were made using 5'RACE template switching, a step that added both a universal primer site and unique molecular identifiers. cDNA synthesis was primed from the TCR beta constant segment and was followed by two successive PCR amplification steps. The published analysis was carried out like this. MIGEC was used to demultiplex reads and group the reads by UMI, and MiTCR was used to assemble and quantify clonotypes. To exclude erroneous sequences, only TCR cDNA sequences supported by at least two reads were retained. The tcR package was used for downstream repertoire analysis, and clonotypes were matched across fractions by CDR3 nucleotide sequence plus V segment. VDJmatch was used to annotate antigen specificity against VDJdb, with one amino acid substitution in CDR3 permitted. TCRdb reprocessed the sequencing reads and holds a single record per CDR3 protein sequence, with no DNA. The V and J calls were determined by TCRdb, not by the authors. The sample table gives about 150,000 distinct CDR3 sequences. The top ten clonotypes cover 30% to 45% of the sample.

Source material: blood T cells: a sorted CD56 or NKG2C T cell subset, CD4+ or CD8+ T cells, or bulk PBMC T cells (not recorded which). The source is a woman aged 50 to 60 in good health. Donor details come from another sample of the same person, matched by shared clones. The chain was built from TRBV18 and TRBJ2-3. CDR3 sequence: CASSPGLHKQYF. The CDR3, completed at both ends by the reference TRBV18 and TRBJ2-3 genes, gives the full variable domain NAGVMQNPRHLVRRRGQEARLRCSPMKGHSHVYWYRQLPEEGLKFMVYLQKENIIDESGMPKERFSAEFPKEGPSILRIQQVVRGDSAAYFCASSPGLHKQYFGPGTRLTVL.